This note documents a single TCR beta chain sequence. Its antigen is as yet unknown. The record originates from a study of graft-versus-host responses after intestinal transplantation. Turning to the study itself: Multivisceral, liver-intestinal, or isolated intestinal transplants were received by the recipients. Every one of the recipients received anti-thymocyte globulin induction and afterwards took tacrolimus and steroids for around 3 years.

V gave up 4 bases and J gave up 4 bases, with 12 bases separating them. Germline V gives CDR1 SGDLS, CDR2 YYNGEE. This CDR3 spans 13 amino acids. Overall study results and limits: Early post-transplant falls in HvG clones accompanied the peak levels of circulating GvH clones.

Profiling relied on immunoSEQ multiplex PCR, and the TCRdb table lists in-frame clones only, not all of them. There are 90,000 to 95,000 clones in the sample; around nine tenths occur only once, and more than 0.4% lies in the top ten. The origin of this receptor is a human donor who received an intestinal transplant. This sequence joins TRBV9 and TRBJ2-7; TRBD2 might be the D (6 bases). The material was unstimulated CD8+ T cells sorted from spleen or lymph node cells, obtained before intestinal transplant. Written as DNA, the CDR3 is TGTGCCAGCAGCAGTCAGGAGGGATACGAGCAGTACTTC. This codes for CASSSQEGYEQYF.